The 13 T cell receptor beta chains listed next were all sequenced from one sample in a study of T-cell memory formation after mild COVID-19. TCRdb re-called the 5' RACE reads with MiXCR, one entry per CDR3 protein. Among roughly 500,000 distinct CDR3 sequences listed, about 20% were seen once. Specimen: PBMCs or a T cell subset sorted from them (not recorded which). Receptor source: an adult woman who had mild COVID-19 (a few samples of this study predate the infection). Cell type and time point are not known.

This clonotype was detected only a few times. The chain is built from TRBV12-3 or TRBV12-4 and TRBJ2-2, with D unresolved. With 9 bases removed from V and 4 bases from J, the gap between germline ends came to 6 bases. This CDR3 spans 11 amino acids. In DNA, the CDR3 is TGTGCCAGTCGGATCACCGGGGAGCTGTTTTTT. Translating gives CASRITGELFF.

This clonotype was counted only a few times. The chain couples TRBV12-3 or TRBV12-4 to TRBJ1-1; D remains ambiguous. The CDR3 consists of 13 residues. The V end lost 8 bases, the J end lost 4 bases, and 14 bases lay between the germline ends. The CDR3, as DNA: TGTGCCAGCGGGGTGCTGGGTGGCACTGAAGCTTTCTTT. Protein: CASGVLGGTEAFF.

The sample holds a few counts of this clonotype. This sequence joins TRBV29-1 and TRBJ2-2, with D maybe TRBD2 (6 bases). Germline loops: CDR1 SQVTM, CDR2 ANQGSEA. CDR3 length: 12 residues. Trimming cost V 6 bases and J 8 bases, with 13 bases left between them. The chain's CDR3 is CSVRGSGGELFF. In DNA form, the CDR3 reads TGCAGCGTACGGGGGTCAGGAGGGGAGCTGTTTTTT.

The genes are TRBV9 and TRBJ2-1; 11 bases fit TRBD2. This CDR3 has 17 residues. The germline V gene encodes CDR1 SGDLS and CDR2 YYNGEE. V gave up 0 bases and J gave up 5 bases; unmatched junction bases: 7. The CDR3 DNA follows: TGTGCCAGCAGCGTAGTCCCTCTAGCGGGAGGACACAATGAGCAGTTCTTC. This translates into CASSVVPLAGGHNEQFF.

In DNA form, the CDR3 reads TGCGCCAGCAGCTGGCGGAGCGGGGGGGCCAAGAATGAGCAGTTCTTC. Its protein is CASSWRSGGAKNEQFF. The V gene is TRBV5-1, the J gene TRBJ2-1; 10 bases are a match to TRBD2. This CDR3 region has 16 residues. Per the germline V gene, CDR1 is SGHRS and CDR2 is YFSETQ. Losses at the gene ends were 3 bases for V and 7 bases for J; bases not matched to a gene: 10.

J is TRBJ2-3 and V is TRBV15; D uncertain. The V end lost 7 bases, the J end lost 2 bases, and 10 bases lay between the germline ends. Germline CDR1 reads LNHNV; CDR2 reads YYDKDF (reference sequence). CDR3 length equals 13 residues. Written as DNA, the CDR3 is TGTGCCACCACGGTCATGAACACAGATACGCAGTATTTT. Translating it yields CATTVMNTDTQYF.

The chain uses TRBV13 and TRBJ1-1; 9 nucleotides align to TRBD1. Trimming removed 5 bases from V and 4 bases from J; junction bases left unmatched: 5. The length of the CDR3 is 14 residues. Germline values: CDR1 PRHDT, CDR2 FYEKMQ (reference sequence). CDR3 DNA sequence: TGTGCCAGCAGCGAAACAGGGGGCATCACTGAAGCTTTCTTT. It yields the protein CASSETGGITEAFF.

This clonotype turned up a few times. The chain couples TRBV7-8 to TRBJ2-5; D is uncertain. V dropped 8 bases and J dropped 3 bases, with 10 bases sitting between them. CDR1 and CDR2 from the germline V gene are SGHVS and FQNEAQ. The CDR3 is 12 residues long. The CDR3 DNA is TGTGCCAGCTTCGACTGGAAAGAGACCCAGTACTTC. Amino acid sequence: CASFDWKETQYF.

The CDR3 here is CSASRGDSGANVLTF. The CDR3, as DNA: TGCAGTGCCTCAAGGGGGGACTCTGGGGCCAACGTCCTGACTTTC. The V and J genes are TRBV20-1 and TRBJ2-6; D tentatively reads TRBD1 or TRBD2 (6 bases each). CDR3 length: 15 residues. V was shortened by 6 bases and J by 0 bases, with 12 bases between the two germline ends. CDR1 is DFQATT and CDR2 is SNEGSKA in the germline V gene (reference sequence).

The genes are TRBV7-2 and TRBJ1-6; D not certain. CDR3 length: 15 residues. The germline gives CDR1 SGHTA, CDR2 FQGNSA. V was cut by 5 bases and J by 7 bases, with 15 bases left in between. The CDR3 spells CASSADNYQNSPLHF. DNA for the CDR3: TGTGCCAGCAGCGCCGACAACTACCAGAATTCACCCCTCCACTTT.

This clonotype was counted many times. The chain combines TRBV29-1 with TRBJ2-4; 7 nucleotides match TRBD1. The V and J ends lost 8 bases and 1 base, in that order; junction bases with no gene match: 23. Germline CDR1 reads SQVTM; CDR2 reads ANQGSEA. The CDR3 runs 19 residues. In DNA, the CDR3 is TGCAGCATCCAGACAGGGATAGGTGTGGGTCCGTTGGCCAAAAACATTCAGTACTTC. Encoded protein: CSIQTGIGVGPLAKNIQYF.

This clonotype occurred a few times. The CDR3 protein is CASSFPPTSGRTNEQFF. CDR3 DNA sequence: TGTGCCAGCAGTTTTCCCCCGACTAGCGGGAGAACAAATGAGCAGTTCTTC. The rearrangement uses TRBV12-3 or TRBV12-4 and TRBJ2-1; 12 nucleotides agree with TRBD2. There are 17 residues in the CDR3. Trimming cost V 3 bases and J 7 bases; bases outside gene matches: 10.

CDR3 DNA: TGTGCCAGCAGCGTAACATCGGGGGGAGCGCCCACAGATACGCAGTATTTT. Translating gives CASSVTSGGAPTDTQYF. The chain couples TRBV9 to TRBJ2-3; 7 bases line up with TRBD2. Trimming at V came to 1 base and at J to 2 bases, leaving 10 bases not matched to a gene. Looked up from germline, CDR1 is SGDLS and CDR2 is YYNGEE. The CDR3 has 17 residues.